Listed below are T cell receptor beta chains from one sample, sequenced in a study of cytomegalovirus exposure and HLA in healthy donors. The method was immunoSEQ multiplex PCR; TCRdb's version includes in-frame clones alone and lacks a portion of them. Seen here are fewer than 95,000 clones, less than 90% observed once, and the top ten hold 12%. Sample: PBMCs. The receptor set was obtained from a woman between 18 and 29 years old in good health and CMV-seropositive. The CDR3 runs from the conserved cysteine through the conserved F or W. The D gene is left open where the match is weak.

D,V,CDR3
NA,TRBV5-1,CASSLGENEKLFF
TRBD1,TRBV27,CASSSPGQGARAGYTF
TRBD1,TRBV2,CASEGTDRPGANVLTF
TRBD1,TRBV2,CASSEEGAVGGYTF
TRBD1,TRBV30,CAWSVQSGGLTEAFF
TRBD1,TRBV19,CASSIRDRGQEQYF
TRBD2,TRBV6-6,CACRSGGGSRGEQYF
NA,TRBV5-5,CASSLRDNNQPQHF
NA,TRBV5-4,CASSPGEAAAFF
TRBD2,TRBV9,CASSVGGGQETQYF
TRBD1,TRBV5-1,CASSFLRQGLGETQYF
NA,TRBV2,CASSESLSYEQYF
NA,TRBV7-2,CASSRETGYNSPLHF
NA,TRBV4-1,CASSQGPQLYGYTF
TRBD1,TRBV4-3,CASSQATGQGYEQYF
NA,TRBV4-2,CASSQQQGSSGELFF
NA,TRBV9,CASSVIPIQETQYF
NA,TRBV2,CASSDPGPPGRNTEAFF
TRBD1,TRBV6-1,CASSPTGVRNTEAFF
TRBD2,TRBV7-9,CASERTSGFNEQFF
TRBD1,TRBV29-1,CSATGGGYTF
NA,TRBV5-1,CASSFVGTVNIGELFF
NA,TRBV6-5,CASSHQEPGRPQHF
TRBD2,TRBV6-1,CASSRLARHNEQFF
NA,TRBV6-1,CASSDPVSGNTIYF
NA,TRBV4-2,CASSQEHSANYGYTF
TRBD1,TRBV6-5,CASRLVPTGGEQYF
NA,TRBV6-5,CASRRQVQTYNEQFF
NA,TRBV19,CASSRGQITGELFF
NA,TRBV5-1,CASSLGWDPTGPLHF
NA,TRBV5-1,CASTWEGASNQPQHF
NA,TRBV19,CASSPPLEGANYGYTF
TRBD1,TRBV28,CASSTQGADTQYF
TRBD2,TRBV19,CASSMGLATGTDTQYF
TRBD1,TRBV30,CAGTGSSTDTQYF